The 30 T cell receptor beta chains below come from one sample, sequenced in a study of T cells in localized non-small cell lung cancer (dated by TCRdb to the early 2020s). Library generation was performed with the immunoSEQ multiplex PCR assay. Here the immuneACCESS table is served through TCRdb, limited to in-frame sequences with V and J called. Missing clones are a known gap in these copies; in checked studies unresolved V genes cover under half, and the rest lacks a known reason. For this sample there are a few thousand clones; 23% appear just once. Nearly 9% of the sample rests with the top ten. The sequencing used lung tumor tissue, collected before any cancer treatment. These receptors all come from a woman between 35 and 70 years old with stage I squamous cell lung carcinoma.

By sample fraction, this clone is medium-sized. The genes are TRBV4-1 and TRBJ1-6; TRBD1 aligns across 7 bases. Germline CDR1 MGHRA, CDR2 YSYEKL. CDR3 length equals 16 residues. With V trimmed by 3 bases and J by 7 bases, 9 bases remained unmatched. CDR3 residues: CASSHVGDSQNSPLHF. The CDR3 coding sequence is TGCGCCAGCAGCCACGTAGGGGACAGCCAAAATTCACCCCTCCACTTT.

The rearrangement uses TRBV19 and TRBJ1-5, with D tentatively TRBD1 (5 bases). V was pared by 0 bases and J by 0 bases, with 12 bases between. The V gene's germline CDR1 is LNHDA and CDR2 SQIVND (reference sequence). This CDR3 is built from 17 residues. The CDR3 coding sequence is TGTGCCAGTAGTATAGATTCGGGGGAGCCTAGCAATCAGCCCCAGCATTTT. Translation: CASSIDSGEPSNQPQHF.

This sequence joins TRBV29-1 and TRBJ2-5, with D unclear. V was shortened by 7 bases and J by 2 bases, with 20 bases between the two germline ends. Germline lookup yields CDR1 SQVTM and CDR2 ANQGSEA. The CDR3 spans 15 residues. The CDR3 bases are TGCAGCGCAAGACCGAACGGACGGAATCAAGAGACCCAGTACTTC. It translates to CSARPNGRNQETQYF. The full variable domain, its missing parts supplied by reference TRBV29-1 and TRBJ2-5, is SAVISQKPSRDICQRGTSLTIQCQVDSQVTMMFWYRQQPGQSLTLIATANQGSEATYESGFVIDKFPISRPNLTFSTLTVSNMSPEDSSIYLCSARPNGRNQETQYFGPGTRLLVL.

This clone was counted a few times. The sample contains more than one DNA sequence encoding this CDR3. This rearrangement joins TRBV6-8 to TRBJ1-1; TRBD1 is a possible D gene (5 bases). CDR3 length: 12 residues. Deletions cut 7 bases from V and 1 base from J, with 7 bases between. Germline V gives CDR1 MNHGY, CDR2 SAAAGT. Here the CDR3 reads CASTGRNTEAFF. The CDR3 DNA sequence: TGTGCCAGCACGGGACGGAACACTGAAGCTTTCTTT.

V gene TRBV7-4 combines with J gene TRBJ2-7; D unclear. The CDR3 has 13 amino acids. The germline gives CDR1 SGHVT, CDR2 SQSDAQ. Between the trimmed V and J ends, which lost 3 bases and 6 bases, there was a span of 12 bases. The CDR3 nucleotides are TGTGCCAGCAGCTTCTACGATTCGGGCGAGCAGTACTTC. Protein: CASSFYDSGEQYF.

The V and J genes are TRBV12-5 and TRBJ1-5; D remains unclear. V lost 5 bases and J lost 5, with 13 bases in between. The CDR3 length is 14 residues. Germline V lookup: CDR1 LGHNT, CDR2 FRNRAP. This CDR3 is CASGRQEGHQPQHF. DNA of the CDR3: TGTGCTAGTGGTCGACAAGAGGGCCATCAGCCCCAGCATTTT.

This clone was seen more than once but under ten times. V gene TRBV14 combines with J gene TRBJ2-7; D call uncertain. V was pared by 5 bases and J by 6 bases, with 14 bases between. The CDR3 is made up of 13 amino acids. CDR1 is SGHDN, CDR2 FVKESK, per germline. In DNA form, the CDR3 reads TGTGCCAGCAGCACTCTACTACTGGGCGAGCAGTACTTC. Translating gives CASSTLLLGEQYF.

The rearrangement links TRBV2 to TRBJ2-7; D is undetermined. V lost 5 bases and J lost 0, with 11 bases in between. The CDR3 runs 14 residues. The germline V gene encodes CDR1 SNHLY and CDR2 FYNNEI. The CDR3 reads CASSFQASSYEQYF. The CDR3 region has the DNA TGTGCCAGCAGTTTCCAGGCTAGCTCCTACGAGCAGTACTTC.

Within the sample, this clone is large. The V call is TRBV6-8, the J call TRBJ1-1; 7 nucleotides line up with TRBD1. The V and J ends lost 6 bases and 6 bases, in that order; junction bases with no gene match: 4. There are 12 residues in the CDR3. CDR1 and CDR2 from the germline V gene are MNHGY and SAAAGT. The CDR3 here is CASREGASEAFF. The CDR3, as DNA: TGTGCCAGCAGAGAGGGGGCGTCTGAAGCTTTCTTT.

The rearrangement joins TRBV19 to TRBJ1-2; no reliable D call. CDR1 LNHDA and CDR2 SQIVND come from the germline V gene (reference sequence). CDR3 length: 13 amino acids. V lost 7 bases to trimming and J lost 4 bases, with 13 bases between them. CDR3 bases: TGTGCCAGTACCGTGGTCGGAAGCTATGGCTACACCTTC. Translation gives CASTVVGSYGYTF. The full variable domain, rest sourced from reference TRBV19 and TRBJ1-2, is DGGITQSPKYLFRKEGQNVTLSCEQNLNHDAMYWYRQDPGQGLRLIYYSQIVNDFQKGDIAEGYSVSREKKESFPLTVTSAQKNPTAFYLCASTVVGSYGYTFGSGTRLTVV.

This clone was observed a few times. This chain links TRBV6-8 with TRBJ1-1; TRBD1 matches 8 bases. CDR1 and CDR2 (germline): MNHGY, SAAAGT. J gave up 8 bases and V 5 bases, and 7 bases lay outside the gene matches. This CDR3 has 13 residues. The CDR3 spells CASSLRGRGEAFF. The CDR3, as DNA: TGTGCCAGCAGTCTCAGGGGGCGCGGAGAAGCTTTCTTT.

The chain employs TRBV9 and TRBJ2-1; tentatively, D is TRBD2 (6 bases). CDR1 and CDR2 from the germline V gene are SGDLS and YYNGEE. There are 17 residues in the CDR3. The V gene lost 3 bases and the J gene lost 0 bases, with 16 bases spanning the gap. This CDR3 is CASSAYGTSSSYNEQFF. The CDR3 DNA reads TGTGCCAGCAGCGCCTATGGGACTTCCTCCTCCTACAATGAGCAGTTCTTC.

The chain recombines TRBV18 with TRBJ1-2, with D unclear. Trimming stripped 10 bases from V and 0 bases from J, with 9 bases between. The CDR3 totals 12 residues. Germline V lookup: CDR1 KGHSH, CDR2 LQKENI. The CDR3 is CAISTTNYGYTF. CDR3 coding DNA: TGTGCCATCTCGACTACTAACTATGGCTACACCTTC.

This clone has only one observation. The chain uses TRBV28 and TRBJ2-3, with D perhaps matching TRBD1 (6 bases). Germline CDR1 and CDR2: MDHEN and SYDVKM. The CDR3 has 15 residues. The germline V and J ends were trimmed by 2 bases and 6 bases, with 15 bases remaining between them. DNA for the CDR3: TGTGCCAGCAGTTTAGGGGGCAGGGAGTACGATACGCAGTATTTT. It yields the protein CASSLGGREYDTQYF.

This clone was seen more than once but under ten times. This rearrangement joins TRBV19 to TRBJ1-1; TRBD1 matches at 8 bases. After removal of 5 bases from V and 4 bases from J, the junction contained 3 bases not matched to a gene. This CDR3 comprises 13 residues. CDR1 is LNHDA, CDR2 SQIVND, per germline (reference sequence). The CDR3 loop is CASSLGTGTEAFF. The CDR3 region has the DNA TGTGCCAGTAGTCTTGGGACAGGCACTGAAGCTTTCTTT.

The J gene is TRBJ1-2, the V gene TRBV7-1, with D possibly being TRBD1 (5 bases). TRBV7-1 is known as an ORF, though its function is uncertain. The V and J ends lost 5 bases and 4 bases respectively, with 11 bases between them. The CDR3 is 13 amino acids. The DNA for the CDR3 is TGTGCCAGCAGCCTGCGGCAGGGCTATGGCTACACCTTC. Translation: CASSLRQGYGYTF.

By share, this clone ranks as medium-sized (0.01 to 0.1%). The rearrangement joins TRBV4-1 to TRBJ1-6; D gene uncertain. The germline V gene encodes CDR1 MGHRA and CDR2 YSYEKL. CDR3 length: 16 amino acids. V dropped 0 bases and J dropped 2 bases, with 8 bases sitting between them. CDR3 residues: CASSQDYSPYNSPLHF. The CDR3 DNA reads as TGCGCCAGCAGCCAAGACTACAGTCCCTATAATTCACCCCTCCACTTT.

The chain joins TRBV14 to TRBJ2-3, with 8 bases fitting TRBD2. CDR3 length: 17 amino acids. Germline V gene sequence: CDR1 SGHDN, CDR2 FVKESK. V was pared by 0 bases and J by 2 bases, with 7 bases of the junction left unmatched. DNA for the CDR3: TGTGCCAGCAGCCAAGATCTAACTAGCGGATACACAGATACGCAGTATTTT. Its translation is CASSQDLTSGYTDTQYF. Full variable domain (rest looked up from reference TRBV14 and TRBJ2-3): EAGVTQFPSHSVIEKGQTVTLRCDPISGHDNLYWYRRVMGKEIKFLLHFVKESKQDESGMPNNRFLAERTGGTYSTLKVQPAELEDSGVYFCASSQDLTSGYTDTQYFGPGTRLTVL.

V gene TRBV28 combines with J gene TRBJ2-7; weak D call: TRBD1 (5 bases). This CDR3 has 15 residues. Germline V CDR1 and CDR2: MDHEN, SYDVKM. The V gene lost 4 bases and the J gene lost 5 bases, with 18 bases spanning the gap. The DNA of the CDR3 is TGTGCCAGCAGTTCAAGGGGCGCGAACTGGGACGAGCAGTACTTC. This codes for CASSSRGANWDEQYF.

The V and J genes are TRBV19 and TRBJ1-2, with a tentative D call TRBD1 (5 bases). Germline values: CDR1 LNHDA, CDR2 SQIVND (reference sequence). V was clipped by 7 bases and J by 2 bases, with 11 bases between them. CDR3 length: 13 residues. The CDR3 DNA sequence: TGTGCCAGTAACCGGGACGGGAACTATGGCTACACCTTC. This sequence encodes CASNRDGNYGYTF.

This clone turned up a few times. The chain couples TRBV28 to TRBJ1-6, with a possible D match to TRBD1 (5 bases). Germline V gene lookup returns CDR1 MDHEN and CDR2 SYDVKM. The CDR3 loop spans 16 amino acids. V was trimmed by 1 base and J by 7 bases, leaving 14 bases between them. In DNA form, the CDR3 reads TGTGCCAGCAGTTTATTATCGGGGGAATTAAATTCACCCCTCCACTTT. This translates into CASSLLSGELNSPLHF.

This clone has only a few counts. The chain has TRBV6-8 and TRBJ1-2, with 8 bases identical to TRBD1. The CDR3 is 14 amino acids. Losses at the gene ends were 10 bases for V and 3 bases for J; bases not matched to a gene: 10. Germline V CDR1 and CDR2: MNHGY, SAAAGT. CDR3 bases: TGTGCCATCTCCTACAGGGGGGGAGACTATGGCTACACCTTC. It translates to CAISYRGGDYGYTF.

This clone has more than one count but fewer than ten. The V gene is TRBV29-1, the J gene TRBJ2-1, with TRBD2 matching 10 bases. V lost 5 bases, J lost 2 bases, and 6 bases stayed unmatched. CDR1 is SQVTM and CDR2 is ANQGSEA in the germline V gene. The CDR3 length is 15 residues. For the CDR3, the DNA is TGCAGCGTTTTGGGACTAGCGCCTACCTACAATGAGCAGTTCTTC. As protein: CSVLGLAPTYNEQFF.

The gene calls are TRBV18 and TRBJ2-3, with 8 bases matching TRBD1. Germline values: CDR1 KGHSH, CDR2 LQKENI. The CDR3 loop spans 14 amino acids. Trimming cost V 4 bases and J 4 bases; bases outside gene matches: 4. Written as DNA, the CDR3 is TGTGCCAGCTCACGTCGGACAGGGTCAGATACGCAGTATTTT. Amino acid sequence: CASSRRTGSDTQYF.

The rearrangement uses TRBV6-8 and TRBJ1-6; 7 nucleotides align to TRBD1. CDR3 length equals 15 residues. Germline V lookup: CDR1 MNHGY, CDR2 SAAAGT. Trimming took 0 bases from V and 9 from J; bases not matched to a gene: 5. Written as DNA, the CDR3 is TGTGCCAGCAGTTACTCCGGGACAGTCCCTTCACCCCTCCACTTT. This codes for CASSYSGTVPSPLHF.

In DNA form, the CDR3 reads TGCGCCAGCAGCGCCGGGACAGGGACAAATCAGCCCCAGCATTTT. It encodes CASSAGTGTNQPQHF. The V and J genes are TRBV5-1 and TRBJ1-5, with 9 bases matching TRBD1. The CDR3 spans 15 residues. The germline CDR1 and CDR2 sequences are SGHRS and YFSETQ. The trim removed 4 bases at V and 4 bases at J, leaving 6 bases unmatched.

The chain combines TRBV19 with TRBJ2-1; 10 bases line up with TRBD2. Germline CDR1 is LNHDA and CDR2 is SQIVND (reference sequence). CDR3 length: 18 residues. Germline trimming cut 4 bases from V and 6 bases from J; bases unmatched to any gene: 15. This CDR3 reads CASSTRRASGSSGNEQFF. CDR3 in DNA: TGTGCCAGTAGTACCCGCCGGGCTAGCGGGAGTTCGGGCAATGAGCAGTTCTTC.

This clone is categorized as large. V gene TRBV6-8 combines with J gene TRBJ1-1; 9 positions match TRBD1. Germline V gene sequence: CDR1 MNHGY, CDR2 SAAAGT. The CDR3 consists of 14 residues. After removal of 0 bases from V and 4 bases from J, the junction contained 0 bases not matched to a gene. The CDR3 sequence is CASSYSTGGTEAFF. Here the CDR3 DNA reads TGTGCCAGCAGTTACTCGACAGGGGGCACTGAAGCTTTCTTT.

This clone has more than one count but fewer than ten. The chain couples TRBV6-8 to TRBJ2-2; maybe TRBD1 (6 bases). Germline loops: CDR1 MNHGY, CDR2 SAAAGT. This CDR3 is 14 amino acids long. Trimming left V 7 bases short and J 1 base short, with 10 bases between. In DNA form, the CDR3 reads TGTGCCAGCACGGACAGATTGAACACCGGGGAGCTGTTTTTT. Encoded protein: CASTDRLNTGELFF.

About this clone itself: At one of its ends the junction is not consistent with the germline gene, which may arise from a read error. The chain combines TRBV11-3 with TRBJ1-2, with D perhaps TRBD1 (5 bases). Germline values: CDR1 SGHNT, CDR2 YENEEA. The CDR3 totals 16 residues. CDR3 DNA sequence: TGTGCCAGCAGCCTAGAAGCCCGGGACTTTGGATTAGGCTACACCTTC. Protein: CASSLEARDFGLGYTF.